A selection of T cell receptor beta chains follows, all from one sample in a study of T cell responses to AZD1222 COVID-19 vaccine. The table came from immunoSEQ multiplex PCR; TCRdb's copy has only in-frame clones and leaves some out. This sample has 95,000 to 150,000 clones; 80% to 90% occur once, and the top ten carry under 3.5%. The sample in question was peripheral blood, obtained on day 0 of AZD1222 vaccination. The receptors originated from an adult in good health. The CDR3 runs from the conserved cysteine through the conserved F or W.

j_call	v_call	cdr3_aa
TRBJ1-1	TRBV7-2	CASSPRDRANTEAFF
TRBJ2-4	TRBV4-3	CASSQDGLPGAKEGIQYF
TRBJ2-1	TRBV11-2	CASSLLGGTGNFNEQFF
TRBJ2-7	TRBV7-2	CASSSGNSYEQYF
TRBJ2-7	TRBV27	CASSLAFAYEQYF
TRBJ2-5	TRBV15	CATSRAGTSGFQETQYF
TRBJ2-7	TRBV28	CASCFGPTYEQYF
TRBJ2-2	TRBV9	CASSVGGFSTGELFF
TRBJ2-7	TRBV10-3	CAIRGDRAYEQYF
TRBJ1-4	TRBV4-1	CASSQVGTRGEKLFF
TRBJ1-6	TRBV18	CASSPRTGDNSPLHF
TRBJ1-3	TRBV6-1	CASSEVLTPSSGNTIYF
TRBJ2-7	TRBV9	CASSVGDLLPPYEQYF
TRBJ1-1	TRBV5-1	CASSLGTTGFTGEAFF
TRBJ2-2	TRBV28	CASSPAGREYTGELFF
TRBJ2-3	TRBV27	CASSPYGGFTDTQYF
TRBJ2-7	TRBV5-6	CASSLGQRYEQYF
TRBJ2-3	TRBV7-2	CASRSSGGRTDTQYF
TRBJ2-2	TRBV2	CASSEAGGGTGELFF
TRBJ2-3	TRBV24-1	CATSDPPSTSTDTQYF
TRBJ1-2	TRBV2	CASSEAWGPGHGYTF
TRBJ1-2	TRBV12-3/TRBV12-4	CASGQGAYGYTF
TRBJ1-6	TRBV12-3/TRBV12-4	CASNLGDNSPLHF
TRBJ1-2	TRBV7-2	CASSSTGGGGYTF
TRBJ2-2	TRBV9	CASSPSITSGRAGELFF
TRBJ1-3	TRBV11-2	CASSLGVLSGNTIYF
TRBJ1-2	TRBV6-5	CASSYSTYYGYTF
TRBJ2-7	TRBV5-1	CASSLGTSGYEQYF
TRBJ1-2	TRBV16	CASSQSVGEANYGYTF
TRBJ1-2	TRBV2	CASSEIGAGGADGYTF
TRBJ1-5	TRBV27	CASSSPGRPQHF
TRBJ1-5	TRBV9	CASSPEEYSNQPQHF
TRBJ1-6	TRBV5-1	CASSLVRDRASPLHF
TRBJ2-7	TRBV5-4	CASSSDRGPYEQYF
TRBJ2-7	TRBV5-4	CASSLKTGSYEQYF
TRBJ1-2	TRBV9	CASRRGQTYGYTF
TRBJ2-5	TRBV28	CASTESVRSGETQYF
TRBJ2-6	TRBV9	CASRFSHLTSSGANVLTF
TRBJ1-6	TRBV21-1	CASSKSQGSYNSPLHF
TRBJ2-7	TRBV20-1	CSASLARGSSYEQYF
TRBJ2-1	TRBV27	CASSLFPSTGGYYNEQFF
TRBJ1-2	TRBV5-6	CASSLPQGGGGGYGYTF
TRBJ2-2	TRBV30	CAWSGGSGNTGELFF
TRBJ2-2	TRBV2	CASSEQGFGELFF
TRBJ2-7	TRBV2	CASSVISGGREQYF
TRBJ2-2	TRBV12-3/TRBV12-4	CASKQGPGELFF
TRBJ2-5	TRBV2	CASSGSGGARHQETQYF
TRBJ1-5	TRBV5-1	CASSLMTGGNQPQHF
TRBJ1-1	TRBV4-3	CASSQAGNTEAFF
TRBJ2-5	TRBV6-2/TRBV6-3	CASSYALAGGTLEETQYF
TRBJ1-1	TRBV13	CASRQTGTNTEAFF
TRBJ2-5	TRBV9	CASSLLAGGGQETQYF